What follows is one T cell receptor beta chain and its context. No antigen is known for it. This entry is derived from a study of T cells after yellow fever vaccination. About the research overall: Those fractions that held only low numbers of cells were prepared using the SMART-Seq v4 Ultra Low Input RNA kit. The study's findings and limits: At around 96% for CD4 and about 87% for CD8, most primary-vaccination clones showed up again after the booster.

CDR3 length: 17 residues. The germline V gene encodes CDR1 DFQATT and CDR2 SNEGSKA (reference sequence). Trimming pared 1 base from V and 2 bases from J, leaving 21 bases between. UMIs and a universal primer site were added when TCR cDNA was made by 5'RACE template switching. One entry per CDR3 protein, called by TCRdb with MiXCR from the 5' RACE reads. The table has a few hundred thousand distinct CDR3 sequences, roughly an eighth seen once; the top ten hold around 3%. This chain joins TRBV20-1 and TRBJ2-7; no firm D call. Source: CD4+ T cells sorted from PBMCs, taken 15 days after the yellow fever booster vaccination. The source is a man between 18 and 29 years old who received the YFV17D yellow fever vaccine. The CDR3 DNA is TGCAGTGCTAGAGCTTTCGTGTCTGGGGTTGAGCCCTACGAGCAGTACGTC. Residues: CSARAFVSGVEPYEQYV.